This TCR beta chain originates from a study of T-cell reconstitution after alpha-beta-depleted transplantation in children. Study-level findings and limits: For some patients, TCRbeta diversity was high at day 60 because of recipient T cells and thymic progenitors that survived. Expanded graft clones, several hundred of them, were reportedly the source of alpha-beta T cells about two months after transplant. Newly generated T cells supplied most T-cell counts and diversity one year post-transplant.

Notes on this clonotype: What it binds is unknown.

Germline V gives CDR1 LNHNV, CDR2 YYDKDF (reference sequence). The CDR3 contains 13 residues. Trimming took 2 bases from V and 3 from J, leaving 8 bases between them. For TCRbeta, the library was prepared with unique molecular identifiers. TCRdb reanalysed the PCR reads using MiXCR and keeps one entry per CDR3 protein. The sample yields about 980,000 distinct CDR3 sequences, about 29% seen once. The specimen comprised PBMCs, mostly from graft donor cells, sampled 360 days after TCRalphabeta/CD19-depleted stem cell transplant. This clonotype was sampled from a boy less than two years old who had a stem cell transplant for SCID, so the T cells may come from the graft donor. This chain links TRBV15 with TRBJ2-7; D not certain. The CDR3 sequence is CATSRQLYYEQYF. CDR3 nucleotides: TGTGCCACCAGCAGACAGCTTTACTACGAGCAGTACTTC.